This T cell receptor (beta chain) appears in the sequencing data of a study of CD8+ T cells in alopecia areata. Across the study: The study gave treated patients oral tofacitinib at 5 to 10 mg twice daily.

Sequencing templates came from extracted RNA that was reverse transcribed into cDNA. The assay was immunoSEQ multiplex PCR, and TCRdb's table has in-frame clones only and misses some. Of around 140,000 clones listed, about 47% were seen once; the top ten hold roughly a sixth. From alopecia areata patients, lesional scalp punch biopsies and peripheral blood were collected. Points from the study as a whole: Scalp sample data also include resident alphabeta T cells from normal skin.

On this clone: The target antigen is unknown.

This sample comprised CD8+ T cells sorted from blood, obtained at week 0. This TCR was recovered from a human donor with alopecia areata.

The CDR3 DNA reads as TGCAGCGTTGAAGATCCGACAGGGGGTAGCTACGAGCAGTACTTC. Its protein is CSVEDPTGGSYEQYF. The rearrangement uses TRBV29-1 and TRBJ2-7; 9 nucleotides agree with TRBD1. Losses at the gene ends were 0 bases for V and 3 bases for J; bases not matched to a gene: 6. The germline CDR1 and CDR2 sequences are SQVTM and ANQGSEA. This CDR3 comprises 15 residues.